These T cell receptor beta chains were read from a single sample in a study of T cell changes during pregnancy in multiple sclerosis. Only in-frame clones appear in the TCRdb table, and some are missing; sequencing was by immunoSEQ multiplex PCR. The sample records under 50,000 clones, around nine tenths being singletons. This material consisted of CD4+ T cells from peripheral blood mononuclear cells, taken in the second trimester of pregnancy. The receptors here all came from a female donor in good health, enrolled as a control in a pregnancy study. Both conserved end residues are part of each CDR3. The order of the fields is J gene, V gene, CDR3 protein.

>TRBJ1-2|TRBV4-3
CASSQGITEQYGYTF
>TRBJ1-4|TRBV7-2
CASSLDGPGGWDEKLFF
>TRBJ2-3|TRBV19
CASIDSPGADTQYF
>TRBJ1-2|TRBV25-1
CANSEYGRGGYTF
>TRBJ1-2|TRBV5-1
CASSYQGEGYTF
>TRBJ1-2|TRBV27
CASSPKVWGQGDYTF
>TRBJ1-1|TRBV5-1
CASSLGKGTVNTEAFF
>TRBJ1-3|TRBV19
CASSIRQGATIYF
>TRBJ1-2|TRBV7-9
CASSSRGQGRGANYGYTF
>TRBJ1-5|TRBV6-5
CASRRDMGNQPQHF
>TRBJ2-3|TRBV5-1
CASSQTLAGATDTQYF
>TRBJ2-3|TRBV6-6
CASSYSITADTQYF
>TRBJ1-6|TRBV7-2
CASSPQSRVRGLSSPLHF
>TRBJ1-5|TRBV4-3
CASSQHRGLDQPQHF
>TRBJ1-4|TRBV2
CASRGGLAINEKLFF
>TRBJ1-2|TRBV14
CASSRIAAAGGYTF